This T cell receptor (beta chain) came from a study of radiotherapy plus CTLA-4 blockade in lung cancer. Study-level background: Overall, around 18% of patients showed an objective response, while approximately 28% attained disease control. Findings of the study overall: According to reports, early shifts in blood T cell clones, alongside interferon-beta, forecast response most accurately. The study found tumor-derived TCR clones expanded in blood after radiotherapy plus ipilimumab.

The assay was immunoSEQ multiplex PCR, and TCRdb's table has in-frame clones only and misses some. Of roughly 50,000 clones detected, roughly four fifths appear once; the ten largest clones hold around 10%. A remark on this clone: What it binds is not known.

Sample: peripheral blood, taken from a patient treated with radiotherapy plus ipilimumab. The sequence derives from a human donor with non-small cell lung cancer who had stable disease on radiotherapy plus ipilimumab.

The CDR3 coding sequence is TGTGCCAGCAGCTTAGAGGGACTAGCTTCTAGCACAGATACGCAGTATTTT. Translation: CASSLEGLASSTDTQYF. This chain joins TRBV7-9 and TRBJ2-3, with 9 bases that match TRBD2. This CDR3 has 17 amino acids. Per the germline V gene, CDR1 is SEHNR and CDR2 is FQNEAQ (reference sequence). V dropped 1 base and J dropped 0; count of bases not matched to a gene: 5.